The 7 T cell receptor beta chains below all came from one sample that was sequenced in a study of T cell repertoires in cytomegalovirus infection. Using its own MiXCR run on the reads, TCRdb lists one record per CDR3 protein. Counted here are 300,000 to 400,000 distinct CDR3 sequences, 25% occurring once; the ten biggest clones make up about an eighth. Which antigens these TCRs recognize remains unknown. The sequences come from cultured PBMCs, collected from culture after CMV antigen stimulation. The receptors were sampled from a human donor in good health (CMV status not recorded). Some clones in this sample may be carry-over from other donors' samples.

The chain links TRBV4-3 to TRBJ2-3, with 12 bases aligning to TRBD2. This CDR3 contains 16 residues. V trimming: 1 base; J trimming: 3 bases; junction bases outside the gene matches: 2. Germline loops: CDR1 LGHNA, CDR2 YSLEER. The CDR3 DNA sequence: TGCGCCAGCAGCCAAGGGACTAGCGGGACAACAGATACGCAGTATTTT. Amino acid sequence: CASSQGTSGTTDTQYF.

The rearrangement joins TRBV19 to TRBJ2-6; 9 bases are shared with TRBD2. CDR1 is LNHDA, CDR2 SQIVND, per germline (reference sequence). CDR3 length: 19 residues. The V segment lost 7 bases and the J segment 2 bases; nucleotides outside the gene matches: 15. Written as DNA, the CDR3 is TGTGCCAGTACTCCCCTCGGCTTAGCGGGAGCTCCTGGGGCCAACGTCCTGACTTTC. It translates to CASTPLGLAGAPGANVLTF.

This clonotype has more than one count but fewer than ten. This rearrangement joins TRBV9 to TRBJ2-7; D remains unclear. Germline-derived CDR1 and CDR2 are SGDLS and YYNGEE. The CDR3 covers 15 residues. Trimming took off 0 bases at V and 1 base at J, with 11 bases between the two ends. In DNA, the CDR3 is TGTGCCAGCAGCGTAGATCCAGCGCCATCCTACGAGCAGTACTTC. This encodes CASSVDPAPSYEQYF.

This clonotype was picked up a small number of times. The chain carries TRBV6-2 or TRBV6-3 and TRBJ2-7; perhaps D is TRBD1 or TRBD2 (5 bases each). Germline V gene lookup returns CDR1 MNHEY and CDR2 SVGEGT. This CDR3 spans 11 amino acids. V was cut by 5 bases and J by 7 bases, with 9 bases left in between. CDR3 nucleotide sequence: TGTGCCAGCAGTCCGGGACGTGAGCAGTACGTC. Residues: CASSPGREQYV.

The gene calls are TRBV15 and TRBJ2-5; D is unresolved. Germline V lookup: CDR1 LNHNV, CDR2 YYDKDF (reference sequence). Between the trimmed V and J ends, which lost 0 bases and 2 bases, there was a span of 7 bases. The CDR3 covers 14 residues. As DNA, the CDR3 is TGTGCCACCAGCAGAGATGTAGGGCAAGAGACCCAGTACTTC. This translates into CATSRDVGQETQYF.

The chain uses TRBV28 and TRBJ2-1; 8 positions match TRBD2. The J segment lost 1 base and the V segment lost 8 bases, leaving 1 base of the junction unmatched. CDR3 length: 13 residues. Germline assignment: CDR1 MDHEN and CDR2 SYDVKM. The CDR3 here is CASVAGSYNEQFF. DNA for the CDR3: TGTGCCAGCGTAGCGGGGTCCTACAATGAGCAGTTCTTC.

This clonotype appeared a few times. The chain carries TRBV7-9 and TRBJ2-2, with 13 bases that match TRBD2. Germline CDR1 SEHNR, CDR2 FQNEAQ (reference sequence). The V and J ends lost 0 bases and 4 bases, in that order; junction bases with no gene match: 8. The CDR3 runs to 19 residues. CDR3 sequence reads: CASSLARTSGSGSTGELFF. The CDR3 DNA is TGTGCCAGCAGCTTAGCCCGGACTAGCGGGAGCGGAAGCACCGGGGAGCTGTTTTTT. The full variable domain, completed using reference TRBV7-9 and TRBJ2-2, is DTGVSQNPRHKITKRGQNVTFRCDPISEHNRLYWYRQTLGQGPEFLTYFQNEAQLEKSRLLSDRFSAERPKGSFSTLEIQRTEQGDSAMYLCASSLARTSGSGSTGELFFGEGSRLTVL.